A single sample is the source of the 10 T cell receptor beta chains below, sequenced in a study of OX40 agonist ivuxolimab in advanced cancers. Profiling relied on immunoSEQ multiplex PCR, and the TCRdb table lists in-frame clones only, not all of them. The sample lists about 60,000 clones, 93% occurring once. This specimen consisted of CD4+ or CD8+ T cells sorted from blood, obtained in a trial of the OX40 agonist ivuxolimab. The source of these receptors is an adult with an advanced solid tumor such as melanoma, head and neck, liver or kidney cancer.

The chain has TRBV4-3 and TRBJ2-2; 8 positions match TRBD2. In germline, CDR1 is LGHNA, CDR2 YSLEER. The CDR3 has 16 amino acids. Trimming took 0 bases from V and 8 from J; bases not matched to a gene: 8. The CDR3 here is CASSQDLGGRIGELFF. CDR3 sequence (DNA): TGCGCCAGCAGCCAAGATCTGGGCGGGAGGATAGGGGAGCTGTTTTTT.

The rearrangement uses TRBV28 and TRBJ2-1, with D uncertain. This CDR3 has 11 amino acids. Trimming removed 3 bases at V and 9 bases at J, with 6 bases between. Germline V gives CDR1 MDHEN, CDR2 SYDVKM. CDR3 nucleotides: TGTGCCAGCAGTTTCCCGGGTGAGCAGTTCTTC. Its translation is CASSFPGEQFF.

The chain is built from TRBV4-1 and TRBJ1-2, with TRBD1 identical over 9 bases. V lost 3 bases to trimming and J lost 8 bases; unmatched junction nucleotides: 10. Germline CDR1 MGHRA, CDR2 YSYEKL. The CDR3 contains 15 residues. In nucleotides, the CDR3 is TGCGCCAGCAGCCAGCTATTACAGGGGGCTGAAGGCTACACCTTC. Its translation is CASSQLLQGAEGYTF.

V is TRBV4-3 and J is TRBJ1-5, with D perhaps TRBD1 (6 bases). The V gene's germline CDR1 is LGHNA and CDR2 YSLEER. This CDR3 is 18 amino acids long. V lost 0 bases and J lost 4, with 19 bases in between. The DNA of the CDR3 is TGCGCCAGCAGCCAAGATCCGACAGGACCCAACCCAAATCAGCCCCAGCATTTT. Its translation: CASSQDPTGPNPNQPQHF.

The chain employs TRBV27 and TRBJ2-7; 9 bases are shared with TRBD2. The CDR3 is 14 amino acids. V dropped 3 bases and J dropped 2; count of bases not matched to a gene: 2. Per germline, CDR1 MNHEY and CDR2 SMNVEV (reference sequence). The CDR3 sequence: CASSFSGSTYEQYF. In DNA, the CDR3 is TGTGCCAGCAGTTTTAGCGGGAGCACCTACGAGCAGTACTTC.

The rearrangement links TRBV19 to TRBJ1-2; TRBD1 is a possible D gene (5 bases). CDR1 and CDR2 (germline): LNHDA, SQIVND (reference sequence). The CDR3 runs 15 residues. The V end lost 7 bases, the J end lost 8 bases, and 23 bases lay between the germline ends. CDR3 coding DNA: TGTGCCAGTACCCTACATTCCCGGGGGATAGAGGGCTACACCTTC. This codes for CASTLHSRGIEGYTF.

The V call is TRBV9, the J call TRBJ1-5, with D perhaps matching TRBD1 (5 bases). Germline values: CDR1 SGDLS, CDR2 YYNGEE. The V and J ends lost 3 bases and 6 bases respectively, with 13 bases between them. The CDR3 length is 14 residues. CDR3 sequence (DNA): TGTGCCAGCAGCGCCGGACCCGGGGGTCAGCCCCAGCATTTT. It yields the protein CASSAGPGGQPQHF.

This clone was observed once. The chain has TRBV9 and TRBJ2-7, with D hard to call. In germline, CDR1 is SGDLS, CDR2 YYNGEE. The CDR3 loop spans 12 amino acids. The germline V and J ends were trimmed by 4 bases and 0 bases, with 5 bases remaining between them. CDR3: CASSPDSYEQYF. The CDR3 DNA follows: TGTGCCAGCAGCCCGGACTCCTACGAGCAGTACTTC.

This chain uses TRBV29-1 with TRBJ1-1; 10 bases agree with TRBD1. The CDR3 has 15 residues. The germline V gene encodes CDR1 SQVTM and CDR2 ANQGSEA. Losses at the gene ends were 4 bases for V and 1 base for J; bases not matched to a gene: 6. The CDR3 DNA sequence: TGCAGCGTTGGGGGACAGGGGCCCTCGAACACTGAAGCTTTCTTT. Its translation: CSVGGQGPSNTEAFF.

V gene TRBV6-6 combines with J gene TRBJ2-2; D gene unclear. V lost 2 bases, J lost 7 bases, and 8 bases lay in between. Germline V gene data show CDR1 as MNHNY and CDR2 as SVGAGI (reference sequence). The length of the CDR3 is 13 residues. Here the CDR3 DNA reads TGTGCCAGCAGTTACCCCGAAATCGGGGAGCTGTTTTTT. Translating gives CASSYPEIGELFF.